Presented here are 10 T cell receptor beta chains from one specimen sequenced in a study of shared clonotypes between healthy human individuals. The protocol was immunoSEQ multiplex PCR, while the TCRdb copy is restricted to in-frame clones and leaves out a portion. The sample comprises 2 million to 2.5 million clones, around 95% of which are singletons, and approximately 0.13% rests with the top ten. The sequenced sample was naive CD4+ T cells sorted from blood. As to subset: CD45RA+ positively selected. All receptors come from a man younger than 35 in good health.

CDR3 region: CASSLVQFAEQFF. In DNA, the CDR3 is TGTGCCAGCAGCTTAGTTCAGTTCGCGGAGCAGTTCTTC. The V gene is TRBV7-2, the J gene TRBJ2-1; D gene unclear. The V gene's germline CDR1 is SGHTA and CDR2 FQGNSA. The CDR3 loop spans 13 amino acids. The V and J ends lost 1 base and 10 bases respectively, with 11 bases between them.

This chain uses TRBV21-1 with TRBJ2-7; the table's TRBD1 call for D was not verified on the DNA. TRBV21-1 is a pseudogene locus. This CDR3 is 19 amino acids long. The CDR3 bases are TGTGCCAGCAGCAACAATATCTTGGGGCCGGGACAGCCTTCCTACGAGCAGTACTTC. It codes for CASSNNILGPGQPSYEQYF.

Here the CDR3 reads CASSLLAGSSYNEQFF. The CDR3, as DNA: TGTGCCAGCAGTTTACTTGCGGGGAGCTCCTACAATGAGCAGTTCTTC. This sequence joins TRBV28 and TRBJ2-1, with D possibly TRBD2 on 6 matching bases. This CDR3 spans 16 amino acids. Germline-derived CDR1 and CDR2 are MDHEN and SYDVKM. V gave up 2 bases and J gave up 0 bases, with 11 bases separating them.

This chain links TRBV20-1 with TRBJ1-5; unclear D gene. The germline V gene encodes CDR1 DFQATT and CDR2 SNEGSKA (reference sequence). V was shortened by 6 bases and J by 3 bases, with 6 bases between the two germline ends. There are 11 residues in the CDR3. The CDR3 here is CSATNNQPQHF. The CDR3 DNA sequence: TGCAGTGCAACCAACAATCAGCCCCAGCATTTT.

About this clone: The same CDR3 can be traced to other DNA sequences in this sample. The chain is built from TRBV5-1 and TRBJ1-6; TRBD1 might be the D (5 bases). This CDR3 spans 15 amino acids. Germline lookup yields CDR1 SGHRS and CDR2 YFSETQ. Trimming removed 0 bases from V and 7 bases from J, with 11 bases in between. The CDR3 nucleotides are TGCGCCAGCAGCTTGGCCGGGACGGAGAATTCACCCCTCCACTTT. Amino acids: CASSLAGTENSPLHF.

The chain combines TRBV6-6 with TRBJ2-5; D unclear. V was shortened by 4 bases and J by 3 bases, with 15 bases between the two germline ends. This CDR3 has 15 residues. CDR1 and CDR2 from the germline V gene are MNHNY and SVGAGI (reference sequence). CDR3 region: CASSFSGIGKETQYF. The CDR3 bases are TGTGCCAGCAGTTTCTCGGGTATTGGGAAAGAGACCCAGTACTTC.

The chain employs TRBV5-1 and TRBJ2-1; tentatively, D is TRBD1 (5 bases). CDR1 is SGHRS, CDR2 YFSETQ, per germline. The V gene lost 4 bases and the J gene lost 0 bases, with 11 bases spanning the gap. CDR3 size: 15 residues. CDR3 DNA sequence: TGCGCCAGCAGCCAAGGGGAAGGCTCCTACAATGAGCAGTTCTTC. Translation gives CASSQGEGSYNEQFF. The full variable domain, in which reference TRBV5-1 and TRBJ2-1 provide the parts outside the CDR3, is KAGVTQTPRYLIKTRGQQVTLSCSPISGHRSVSWYQQTPGQGLQFLFEYFSETQRNKGNFPGRFSGRQFSNSRSEMNVSTLELGDSALYLCASSQGEGSYNEQFFGPGTRLTVL.

The chain combines TRBV7-9 with TRBJ2-2, with D possibly TRBD1 on 5 matching bases. The V and J ends lost 1 base and 5 bases respectively, with 11 bases between them. Germline loops: CDR1 SEHNR, CDR2 FQNEAQ (reference sequence). The CDR3 loop spans 15 amino acids. CDR3 sequence (DNA): TGTGCCAGCAGCTTAGATCCAGGGCTTACCGGGGAGCTGTTTTTT. It translates to CASSLDPGLTGELFF.

Notes on this clone: Distinct nucleotide sequences in the sample also encode this CDR3. The V gene is TRBV7-9, the J gene TRBJ1-1; D is unclear. The CDR3 extends over 13 amino acids. V gave up 1 base and J gave up 1 base, with 4 bases separating them. Looked up from germline, CDR1 is SEHNR and CDR2 is FQNEAQ (reference sequence). DNA for the CDR3: TGTGCCAGCAGCTTAGGCAAGAACACTGAAGCTTTCTTT. It is translated as CASSLGKNTEAFF.

The chain links TRBV5-1 to TRBJ2-2; 12 bases align to TRBD2. The CDR3 covers 14 residues. CDR1 is SGHRS, CDR2 YFSETQ, per germline. The V and J ends lost 6 bases and 5 bases, in that order; junction bases with no gene match: 2. Here the CDR3 DNA reads TGCGCCAGCACGACTAGCGGGAGAACCGGGGAGCTGTTTTTT. Translation: CASTTSGRTGELFF. Together with reference TRBV5-1 and TRBJ2-2, the CDR3 gives the full variable domain: KAGVTQTPRYLIKTRGQQVTLSCSPISGHRSVSWYQQTPGQGLQFLFEYFSETQRNKGNFPGRFSGRQFSNSRSEMNVSTLELGDSALYLCASTTSGRTGELFFGEGSRLTVL.